A selection of T cell receptor beta chains follows, all from one sample in a study of T cells in narcolepsy. Sequencing was performed with immunoSEQ multiplex PCR; in TCRdb, only in-frame clones are kept and a portion is missing. Here the sample spans roughly 40,000 clones, under 85% being singletons. The source material was CD45RA- memory CD4+ T cells from PBMCs. These receptors were obtained from a human donor with narcolepsy. The CDR3 runs from the conserved cysteine through the conserved F or W. A D gene is named only where the DNA matches it firmly.

v_gene: TRBV11-2
d_gene: -
j_gene: TRBJ1-1
CDR3aa: CASSLPGRIGTEAFF

v_gene: TRBV18
d_gene: -
j_gene: TRBJ1-1
CDR3aa: CASSPMRDTEAFF

v_gene: TRBV19
d_gene: -
j_gene: TRBJ1-5
CDR3aa: CASRQGGGRQPQHF

v_gene: TRBV4-1
d_gene: -
j_gene: TRBJ2-5
CDR3aa: CASSLGWEEQYF

v_gene: TRBV7-2
d_gene: TRBD2
j_gene: TRBJ2-1
CDR3aa: CASSLEGLGYNEQFF

v_gene: TRBV5-5
d_gene: TRBD1
j_gene: TRBJ2-7
CDR3aa: CASSYDRDYEQYF

v_gene: TRBV29-1
d_gene: -
j_gene: TRBJ2-5
CDR3aa: CSVVQETQYF

v_gene: TRBV9
d_gene: TRBD2
j_gene: TRBJ2-7
CDR3aa: CASSAVEAGGQYEQYF

v_gene: TRBV5-6
d_gene: TRBD1
j_gene: TRBJ1-1
CDR3aa: CASSSLPGTGGTEAFF

v_gene: TRBV10-3
d_gene: -
j_gene: TRBJ2-3
CDR3aa: CAIKGPGSSTDTQYF

v_gene: TRBV19
d_gene: -
j_gene: TRBJ1-5
CDR3aa: CASSIGHNQPQHF

v_gene: TRBV19
d_gene: TRBD2
j_gene: TRBJ2-3
CDR3aa: CASSIVLAGLSTDTQYF

v_gene: TRBV6-6
d_gene: -
j_gene: TRBJ2-1
CDR3aa: CASSYHSGTYNEQFF

v_gene: TRBV5-8
d_gene: -
j_gene: TRBJ2-5
CDR3aa: CASNPLFGEGETQYF

v_gene: TRBV19
d_gene: -
j_gene: TRBJ2-6
CDR3aa: CASRLGLRTGANVLTF

v_gene: TRBV7-2
d_gene: TRBD1
j_gene: TRBJ1-2
CDR3aa: CASSQPDRTNYGYTF

v_gene: TRBV4-3
d_gene: -
j_gene: TRBJ1-6
CDR3aa: CASSQASAGGRSPLHF

v_gene: TRBV11-2
d_gene: -
j_gene: TRBJ1-4
CDR3aa: CASSLWPTEEKLFF

v_gene: TRBV5-2
d_gene: -
j_gene: TRBJ1-2
CDR3aa: CASRKQGFTYGYTF

v_gene: TRBV23-1
d_gene: -
j_gene: TRBJ1-4
CDR3aa: CASSQSREGDEKLFF

v_gene: TRBV5-6
d_gene: -
j_gene: TRBJ1-2
CDR3aa: CASSFGGPPGYTF

v_gene: TRBV4-1
d_gene: TRBD2
j_gene: TRBJ2-5
CDR3aa: CASSQLAGSSEVTQYF

v_gene: TRBV5-6
d_gene: -
j_gene: TRBJ2-5
CDR3aa: CASAEGGDRETQYF

v_gene: TRBV2
d_gene: -
j_gene: TRBJ1-5
CDR3aa: CASKFPTANQPQHF

v_gene: TRBV18
d_gene: -
j_gene: TRBJ1-1
CDR3aa: CASSPGGNTEAFF

v_gene: TRBV19
d_gene: -
j_gene: TRBJ2-1
CDR3aa: CASSIQGTYNEQFF